The entry below gives a single T cell receptor beta chain sequence along with its context. The CDR3 consists of 15 residues. After removal of 4 bases from V and 11 bases from J, the junction contained 14 bases not matched to a gene. Germline lookup yields CDR1 SGHNT and CDR2 YYREEE (reference sequence). These data are taken from a study of cytomegalovirus exposure and HLA in healthy donors. The PCR ran on 60 Vbeta and 13 Jbeta primers. The table came from immunoSEQ multiplex PCR; TCRdb's copy has only in-frame clones and leaves some out. The table has 120,000 or so clones, 77% seen once. The sequence came from a man between 18 and 29 years old in good health and CMV-seropositive. Sequencing was performed on PBMCs. The chain joins TRBV5-4 to TRBJ2-5; 10 bases agree with TRBD2. The CDR3 coding sequence is TGTGCCAGCAGCCCAGCCCTAGCGGGGGCGGGAGAGCAGTACTTC. Protein product: CASSPALAGAGEQYF.